Shown below are 8 T cell receptor beta chains from a single sample sequenced in a study of blood T cell repertoires in COVID-19 (TCRdb year 2020). The library was made by the immunoSEQ multiplex PCR assay. In TCRdb, the immuneACCESS table is reduced to in-frame sequences with V and J assigned. These tables do not hold every clone; where another copy was compared, an unresolved V gene accounts for under half, and the others remain unexplained. The sample contains 200,000 to 250,000 clones, 80% to 90% of them found a single time. The biggest ten clones account for around 9.5% of the sample. Sequencing was performed on peripheral blood. These receptors were taken from a middle-aged man with active or convalescent COVID-19.

This clone has more than one count but fewer than ten. This rearrangement joins TRBV7-2 to TRBJ2-1, with D perhaps matching TRBD1 (6 bases). Trimming removed 1 base from V and 8 bases from J, with 12 bases in between. Germline values: CDR1 SGHTA, CDR2 FQGNSA. The CDR3 spans 14 residues. The CDR3 DNA reads TGTGCCAGCAGCTTAGAGAGGGGGTCGTATGAGCAGTTCTTC. It yields the protein CASSLERGSYEQFF.

The gene calls are TRBV6-2 or TRBV6-3 and TRBJ2-1; 11 bases fit TRBD2. Per the germline V gene, CDR1 is MNHEY and CDR2 is SVGEGT. This CDR3 region has 19 residues. J was trimmed by 8 bases and V by 5 bases; bases with no gene match: 20. The CDR3 DNA reads as TGTGCCAGCAGTCCACTCCTACTAGCGGGAGTTTATCGGGGCTATGAGCAGTTCTTC. This codes for CASSPLLLAGVYRGYEQFF.

This chain connects TRBV2 to TRBJ2-1; the D gene is possibly TRBD1 (5 bases). Between the trimmed V and J ends, which lost 6 bases and 10 bases, there was a span of 16 bases. The CDR3 length is 13 residues. Looked up from germline, CDR1 is SNHLY and CDR2 is FYNNEI. The CDR3 loop reads CASRMIREGEQFF. DNA for the CDR3: TGTGCCAGCAGAATGATCAGGGAAGGGGAGCAGTTCTTC.

This clone appeared once. In nucleotides, the CDR3 is TGTGCCAGCAGCTTGGAGGTCGAGACAGGGAGGACCGGGGAGCTGTTTTTT. Translated: CASSLEVETGRTGELFF. This chain links TRBV5-4 with TRBJ2-2, with D tentatively TRBD1 (7 bases). Trimming cost V 0 bases and J 5 bases, with 17 bases left between them. CDR3 length equals 17 residues. Germline-derived CDR1 and CDR2 are SGHNT and YYREEE (reference sequence).

With respect to this clone: The junction shows a germline mismatch at one end, possibly a read error. V is TRBV19 and J is TRBJ2-1; a weak D match, TRBD2 (7 bases). This CDR3 is 14 amino acids long. Germline loops: CDR1 LNHDA, CDR2 SQIVND (reference sequence). The CDR3 sequence is CASCMGGLYNEQFF. CDR3 DNA sequence: TGTGCCAGTTGTATGGGGGGGCTCTACAATGAGCAGTTCTTC.

This chain uses TRBV6-5 with TRBJ2-5; 7 positions agree with TRBD1. Germline values: CDR1 MNHEY, CDR2 SVGAGI. This CDR3 is built from 15 residues. The ends lost 4 bases at V and 5 bases at J; junction bases unmatched: 10. CDR3 bases: TGTGCCAGCAGTTTGAACCCACAGGGGTTGGAGACCCAGTACTTC. This codes for CASSLNPQGLETQYF.

V gene TRBV19 combines with J gene TRBJ1-1; 7 bases fit TRBD1. The junction had 11 bases not matched to a gene; V was cut back by 11 bases and J by 8 bases. The CDR3 is 12 amino acids. Germline-derived CDR1 and CDR2 are LNHDA and SQIVND (reference sequence). CDR3 loop: CAASTGAGEAFF. Here the CDR3 DNA reads TGTGCCGCAAGCACAGGGGCGGGCGAAGCTTTCTTT.

The genes are TRBV5-1 and TRBJ2-2; D perhaps matches TRBD2 (6 bases). Germline CDR1 SGHRS, CDR2 YFSETQ. The length of the CDR3 is 15 residues. The ends were cut back, 5 bases at V and 6 bases at J, with 17 bases in the middle. The CDR3 coding sequence is TGCGCCAGCAGAGCAGTGGTATGGGGGGCCGGGGAGCTGTTTTTT. It encodes CASRAVVWGAGELFF.